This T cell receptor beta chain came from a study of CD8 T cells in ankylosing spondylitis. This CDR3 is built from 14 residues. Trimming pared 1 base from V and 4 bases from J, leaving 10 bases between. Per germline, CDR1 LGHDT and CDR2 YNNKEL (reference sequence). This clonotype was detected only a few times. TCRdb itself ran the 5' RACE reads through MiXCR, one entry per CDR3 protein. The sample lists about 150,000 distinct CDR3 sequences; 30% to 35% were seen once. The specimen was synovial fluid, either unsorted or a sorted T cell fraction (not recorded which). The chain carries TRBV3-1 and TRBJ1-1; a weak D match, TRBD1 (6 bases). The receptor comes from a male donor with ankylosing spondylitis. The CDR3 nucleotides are TGTGCCAGCAGCCAAGGGGACACGGTCACTGAAGCTTTCTTT. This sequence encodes CASSQGDTVTEAFF.